These T cell receptor beta chains were read from a single sample in a study of blood T cell repertoires in COVID-19. Clones were read by immunoSEQ multiplex PCR, and TCRdb kept only the in-frame ones, dropping some. The profile shows some 26,000 clones, 85% to 90% of them singletons. The specimen sequenced was peripheral blood. These receptors originate from a man in his 70s with active COVID-19. The CDR3 runs from the conserved cysteine through the conserved F or W. The order of the fields is V gene, CDR3 protein.

TRBV30 CAWSIRDATNEKLFF
TRBV5-1 CASSLTGQGSEKLFF
TRBV19 CASSRRGQGSYEQYF
TRBV6-5 CASSLGGLGMNTEAFF
TRBV5-5 CASSWGGASGETQYF
TRBV7-8 CASSRQNYGYTF
TRBV20-1 CSASPGGGSNQPQHF
TRBV4-3 CASSQDRAEKLFF
TRBV6-2/TRBV6-3 CASSPGHSTDTQYF
TRBV5-1 CASSLSRYTEAFF
TRBV10-3 CAISERAGAGDTQYF
TRBV5-6 CASSQTGGSGNTIYF
TRBV19 CASSSGQGPYEQYF
TRBV27 CASKGFNQPQHF
TRBV7-3 CASSLQPPGLSSGNTIYF
TRBV3-1/TRBV3-2 CASSQDWGQAFF
TRBV7-8 CASSLTGGNTEAFF
TRBV30 CAWSNKGLAYNEQFF
TRBV6-2/TRBV6-3 CASSFTGARSISQPQHF
TRBV15 CATSRPGGYEQYF
TRBV11-3 CASSLLTHGQRGLKDTEAFF
TRBV24-1 CATSDSGVGYTF
TRBV21-1 CASTPQRAGGNGASYEQYF
TRBV9 CASSSTGAQYNSPLHF
TRBV19 CASSIGGGRPNQPQHF
TRBV9 CASSAHRGDQPQHF
TRBV5-4 CASSPFGRGRNTYEQYF
TRBV6-2/TRBV6-3 CASSYQLGGAIYEQYF
TRBV2 CASRGQSYNSPLHF
TRBV25-1 CASSEYTGGIGEQYF
TRBV9 CASSPRQGWYEQYF
TRBV7-2 CASSLLLAGGNEQFF
TRBV5-1 CASHLAGGGDTQYF
TRBV7-9 CASANRGGIYEQYF
TRBV18 CASSPTGTGARGNQPQHF
TRBV27 CASSSGTGSRVYNEQFF
TRBV7-2 CASSSRQFRSDEQFF
TRBV7-2 CASSLGRQGRQETQYF
TRBV2 CASRPPQGALSSYNEQFF
TRBV5-6 CASSSELADQETQYF
TRBV7-9 CASSSGTGGRVVGYTF
TRBV7-3 CASSLDTLNTEAFF
TRBV14 CASSPGVHEKLFF
TRBV7-2 CASSLQSGHSTDTQYF
TRBV4-1 CASSLRTDPYNEQFF
TRBV10-3 CAISFLAPNTGELFF
TRBV27 CASSLLVGTGVGNTEAFF
TRBV4-3 CASSRVQGVNTEAFF
TRBV7-2 CASSLVGVGTDTQYF
TRBV5-4 CASSPGTGVSYTF
TRBV9 CASSVDAGFSYEQYF
TRBV2 CASRDRYQETQYF
TRBV6-4 CASSRSGPSTDTQYF
TRBV19 CASSIVRGSGSLTDTQYF